The 26 T cell receptor beta chains presented below share a single source sample, sequenced in a study of response to subunit inactivated influenza vaccine. TCRdb ran MiXCR on the RT-PCR reads and lists one entry per CDR3 protein. The table includes about 620,000 distinct CDR3 sequences, approximately 12% detected once. The sequences come from PBMCs from blood, collected on the day of vaccination. The receptors here all came from a man aged 45-60 years who received an inactivated influenza vaccine.

This clonotype was recorded a few times. The rearrangement links TRBV5-1 to TRBJ2-5; D not certain. This CDR3 region has 12 residues. Germline CDR1 reads SGHRS; CDR2 reads YFSETQ. The V and J ends lost 5 bases and 7 bases respectively, with 12 bases between them. The CDR3 sequence is CASRLTERTQYF. In DNA, the CDR3 is TGCGCCAGCAGGCTGACTGAACGGACCCAGTACTTC.

This clonotype was seen a few times. The chain couples TRBV6-1 to TRBJ2-3; possibly TRBD2 for D (5 bases). The CDR3 is made up of 13 amino acids. CDR1 and CDR2 (germline): MNHNS, SASEGT. With 7 bases removed from V and 4 bases from J, the gap between germline ends came to 12 bases. The CDR3 loop is CASTSPAADTQYF. In DNA, the CDR3 is TGTGCCAGCACGTCACCAGCGGCAGATACGCAGTATTTT.

This clonotype has more than one count but fewer than ten. The chain recombines TRBV3-1 with TRBJ2-1, with 9 bases aligning to TRBD1. J gave up 7 bases and V 8 bases, and 15 bases lay outside the gene matches. Germline V gene data show CDR1 as LGHDT and CDR2 as YNNKEL (reference sequence). CDR3 size: 16 residues. In DNA, the CDR3 is TGTGCCAGCTCCCTCCCAACTGGGACAGGGAGGAATGAGCAGTTCTTC. Protein product: CASSLPTGTGRNEQFF.

At least ten counts were recorded for this clonotype. The chain employs TRBV2 and TRBJ2-2; perhaps TRBD1 as D (6 bases). The V and J ends lost 4 bases and 2 bases respectively, with 8 bases between them. Germline V lookup: CDR1 SNHLY, CDR2 FYNNEI. The CDR3 has 14 residues. The CDR3 DNA reads as TGTGCCAGCAGTGGGGACACAAACACCGGGGAGCTGTTTTTT. This gives the protein CASSGDTNTGELFF.

The rearrangement joins TRBV3-1 to TRBJ1-6; no firm D call. The CDR3 loop spans 15 amino acids. V was cut by 1 base and J by 6 bases, with 10 bases left in between. Per germline, CDR1 LGHDT and CDR2 YNNKEL (reference sequence). The CDR3 loop reads CASSQGADTNSPLHF. In DNA, the CDR3 is TGTGCCAGCAGCCAAGGGGCAGACACTAATTCACCCCTCCACTTT.

In this sample, this clonotype turned up a few times. This chain links TRBV10-3 with TRBJ2-3; 10 bases match TRBD2. V was pared by 0 bases and J by 3 bases, with 3 bases of the junction left unmatched. CDR1 is ENHRY and CDR2 is SYGVKD in the germline V gene. The CDR3 length is 16 residues. The CDR3 spells CAISESRTSGTDTQYF. The CDR3 DNA reads TGTGCCATCAGTGAGTCGCGGACTAGCGGTACAGATACGCAGTATTTT.

This clonotype was observed a few times. The rearrangement links TRBV2 to TRBJ1-1; no clear D gene. Trimming pared 1 base from V and 5 bases from J, leaving 2 bases between. CDR3 length: 11 amino acids. Germline V gene lookup returns CDR1 SNHLY and CDR2 FYNNEI. The CDR3 sequence is CASSEETEAFF. CDR3 nucleotides: TGTGCCAGCAGTGAAGAGACTGAAGCTTTCTTT.

The chain is built from TRBV12-3 or TRBV12-4 and TRBJ2-5; 11 bases match TRBD1. After removal of 6 bases from V and 5 bases from J, the junction contained 8 bases not matched to a gene. The CDR3 covers 15 residues. The DNA of the CDR3 is TGTGCCAGCAGCGACCAGGACAGGGGGCTGGAGACCCAGTACTTC. It codes for CASSDQDRGLETQYF.

This clonotype has only a few counts. V and J are TRBV20-1 and TRBJ2-7; TRBD1 matches 7 bases. The CDR3 has 14 amino acids. Germline assignment: CDR1 DFQATT and CDR2 SNEGSKA (reference sequence). Trimming removed 3 bases from V and 0 bases from J; junction bases left unmatched: 5. CDR3 residues: CSARDRRYSYEQYF. The CDR3 nucleotides are TGCAGTGCTAGGGACAGGCGCTACTCCTACGAGCAGTACTTC.

The chain employs TRBV30 and TRBJ1-2; no clear D. Germline assignment: CDR1 GTSNPN and CDR2 SVGIG (reference sequence). The CDR3 consists of 11 residues. The V gene lost 1 base and the J gene lost 4 bases, with 4 bases spanning the gap. DNA for the CDR3: TGTGCCTGGAGTGGCGGCTATGGCTACACCTTC. Its translation: CAWSGGYGYTF. The variable domain in full, with the rest retrieved from reference TRBV30 and TRBJ1-2, is SQTIHQWPATLVQPVGSPLSLECTVEGTSNPNLYWYRQAAGRGLQLLFYSVGIGQISSEVPQNLSASRPQDRQFILSSKKLLLSDSGFYLCAWSGGYGYTFGSGTRLTVV.

This clonotype was counted ten times or more. CDR3 DNA sequence: TGTGCCAGCAGTCGGGGGGTAGGGACTGAAGCTTTCTTT. Its protein is CASSRGVGTEAFF. The chain recombines TRBV6-2 or TRBV6-3 with TRBJ1-1, with D possibly being TRBD1 (5 bases). Trimming took off 5 bases at V and 5 bases at J, with 12 bases between the two ends. Germline CDR1 reads MNHEY; CDR2 reads SVGEGT. The CDR3 loop spans 13 amino acids.

This clonotype was seen ten or more times. J is TRBJ2-7 and V is TRBV6-2 or TRBV6-3, with 8 nucleotides matching TRBD2. CDR1 and CDR2 (germline): MNHEY, SVGEGT. J was trimmed by 1 base and V by 6 bases; bases with no gene match: 11. The CDR3 totals 16 residues. The CDR3 protein is CASRKEAGEFSYEQYF. CDR3 nucleotides: TGTGCCAGCAGGAAGGAAGCGGGAGAGTTTTCCTACGAGCAGTACTTC.

This rearrangement joins TRBV20-1 to TRBJ1-1, with 7 bases fitting TRBD1. The junction had 4 bases not matched to a gene; V was cut back by 6 bases and J by 0 bases. Germline V gene lookup returns CDR1 DFQATT and CDR2 SNEGSKA (reference sequence). The CDR3 has 13 residues. The CDR3 is CSANGQVNTEAFF. The CDR3 DNA sequence: TGCAGTGCGAATGGACAGGTGAACACTGAAGCTTTCTTT.

This clonotype appeared many times. The gene calls are TRBV6-5 and TRBJ2-3; the D gene is possibly TRBD2 (5 bases). Germline CDR1 and CDR2: MNHEY and SVGAGI. The V end was cut by 1 base, the J end by 2 bases, with 10 bases between. The CDR3 has 15 residues. The CDR3 sequence: CASSYFQRSTDTQYF. Here the CDR3 DNA reads TGTGCCAGCAGTTACTTTCAGCGGTCCACAGATACGCAGTATTTT.

The chain couples TRBV12-3 or TRBV12-4 to TRBJ2-2; the D gene is possibly TRBD1 (5 bases). There are 15 residues in the CDR3. V was shortened by 3 bases and J by 3 bases, with 11 bases between the two germline ends. The CDR3 DNA reads as TGTGCCAGCAGTTTTAGGGGATCATACACCGGGGAGCTGTTTTTT. Encoded protein: CASSFRGSYTGELFF.

This rearrangement joins TRBV12-3 or TRBV12-4 to TRBJ2-3; a weak D match, TRBD1 (5 bases). The CDR3 totals 14 residues. Trimming removed 6 bases at V and 4 bases at J, with 14 bases between. The CDR3, as DNA: TGTGCCAGCAGCCCGGACACAAAGGCAGATACGCAGTATTTT. Amino acid sequence: CASSPDTKADTQYF.

This clonotype was counted between two and nine times. The chain recombines TRBV6-4 with TRBJ2-1; tentatively, D is TRBD1 (5 bases). Germline loops: CDR1 MRHNA, CDR2 SNTAGT. The CDR3 is 15 residues long. Trimming removed 0 bases from V and 2 bases from J, with 8 bases in between. The CDR3 DNA reads TGTGCCAGCAGTGACTCGGCAGGGCCCTACAATGAGCAGTTCTTC. It yields the protein CASSDSAGPYNEQFF.

This chain connects TRBV11-2 to TRBJ2-1; 12 bases fit TRBD2. The CDR3 consists of 18 residues. Trimming cost V 1 base and J 7 bases; bases outside gene matches: 11. The germline gives CDR1 SGHAT, CDR2 FQNNGV. CDR3 bases: TGTGCCAGCAGCTTAGGAGGCCCTAGCGGGAGGGCTTCGAATGAGCAGTTCTTC. This gives the protein CASSLGGPSGRASNEQFF.

This chain connects TRBV7-2 to TRBJ1-1; D remains unclear. The CDR3 is made up of 14 amino acids. Trimming stripped 2 bases from V and 0 bases from J, with 7 bases between. Germline-derived CDR1 and CDR2 are SGHTA and FQGNSA. CDR3 protein: CASSLRSLNTEAFF. The CDR3 coding sequence is TGTGCCAGCAGCTTACGGTCCTTGAACACTGAAGCTTTCTTT.

The chain employs TRBV28 and TRBJ2-3, with D possibly matching TRBD1 (5 bases). This CDR3 spans 16 amino acids. Trimming cost V 3 bases and J 1 base, with 14 bases left between them. CDR1 MDHEN and CDR2 SYDVKM come from the germline V gene. The CDR3 bases are TGTGCCAGCAGTTTCAAACAGGTGTCTGGCACAGATACGCAGTATTTT. Translating it yields CASSFKQVSGTDTQYF.

This chain links TRBV2 with TRBJ1-2; 10 positions match TRBD1. Trimming cost V 6 bases and J 3 bases; bases outside gene matches: 4. This CDR3 has 14 amino acids. The germline V gene encodes CDR1 SNHLY and CDR2 FYNNEI. CDR3 protein: CASSPGTGDYGYTF. Written as DNA, the CDR3 is TGTGCCAGCAGCCCTGGGACAGGGGACTATGGCTACACCTTC.

This clonotype appeared a few times. The rearrangement uses TRBV7-9 and TRBJ2-1; 9 bases line up with TRBD1. Trimming took 2 bases from V and 3 from J; bases not matched to a gene: 8. The CDR3 length is 17 residues. The germline V gene has CDR1 SEHNR and CDR2 FQNEAQ (reference sequence). CDR3 residues: CASSLLRGDRDYNEQFF. The DNA for the CDR3 is TGTGCCAGCAGCTTACTTAGAGGGGACAGGGACTACAATGAGCAGTTCTTC.

V is TRBV14 and J is TRBJ2-1; perhaps TRBD1 as D (5 bases). Trimming stripped 10 bases from V and 0 bases from J, with 10 bases between. Germline assignment: CDR1 SGHDN and CDR2 FVKESK. The CDR3 totals 13 residues. The CDR3 region has the DNA TGTGCCACGAGCAGGGTCTCCTACAATGAGCAGTTCTTC. Translation: CATSRVSYNEQFF.

The J gene is TRBJ1-1, the V gene TRBV9, with D maybe TRBD1 (5 bases). The CDR3 runs to 14 residues. The V gene lost 4 bases and the J gene lost 2 bases, with 12 bases spanning the gap. Germline CDR1 and CDR2: SGDLS and YYNGEE. CDR3 amino acids: CASSWGGVNTEAFF. The CDR3 bases are TGTGCCAGCAGCTGGGGAGGGGTAAACACTGAAGCTTTCTTT. The full variable domain, completed using reference TRBV9 and TRBJ1-1, is DSGVTQTPKHLITATGQRVTLRCSPRSGDLSVYWYQQSLDQGLQFLIQYYNGEERAKGNILERFSAQQFPDLHSELNLSSLELGDSALYFCASSWGGVNTEAFFGQGTRLTVV.

This clonotype was seen a handful of times. The rearrangement joins TRBV6-2 or TRBV6-3 to TRBJ2-1, with TRBD2 matching 8 bases. This CDR3 spans 15 amino acids. Looked up from germline, CDR1 is MNHEY and CDR2 is SVGEGT. V dropped 4 bases and J dropped 2; count of bases not matched to a gene: 4. DNA of the CDR3: TGTGCCAGCAGTTCCGGCGGGGGGCCCTACAATGAGCAGTTCTTC. This translates into CASSSGGGPYNEQFF.

Remarks on this clonotype: The junction differs from germline at one of its ends, possibly a read error. The genes are TRBV12-3 or TRBV12-4 and TRBJ2-7; a weak D match, TRBD1 (5 bases). The CDR3 has 13 amino acids. DNA of the CDR3: TGTGCCAGCAGTGACAGTGCCTCCCACGAGCAGTACTTC. Its translation: CASSDSASHEQYF.